One sample yielded the 29 T cell receptor beta chains listed below, sequenced in a study of vaccination and CD4 T cells after COVID-19. The Oncomine TCR Beta short-read assay sequenced DNA from cultured CD4+ T cells. TCRdb processed the PCR reads anew with MiXCR; each CDR3 protein has one entry. The top ten hold about 3% of the sample, which has roughly 20,000 distinct CDR3 sequences, approximately 38% seen once. Their recognized antigens are unknown. Time point here: late sampling 161 to 241 days after vaccination in a few convalescent patients. Treatment described: roughly 10-day PBMC culture with coronavirus spike peptide pools or control peptides (ViraFEST assay). The source was CD4+ T cells from blood, cultured in vitro, collected about 7 months after SARS-CoV-2 vaccination. These receptors all stem from a human donor who had recovered from COVID-19.

This clonotype has a handful of counts. Here the CDR3 DNA reads TGTGCCAGCAGCCAACGGGGACTAGCGGGAGGATCCTACGAGCAGTACTTC. It codes for CASSQRGLAGGSYEQYF. The chain employs TRBV21-1 and TRBJ2-7; TRBD2 is taken as the D call from the table, unchecked against the DNA. TRBV21-1 is marked as a pseudogene. The CDR3 covers 17 residues.

This clonotype was picked up a small number of times. The chain combines TRBV19 with TRBJ1-5; 7 bases match TRBD1. Germline CDR1 reads LNHDA; CDR2 reads SQIVND (reference sequence). This CDR3 has 13 residues. The V gene end was trimmed by 5 bases and the J gene end by 15 bases; junction bases not matched to a gene: 13. The CDR3 bases are TGTGCCAGTAGTCTCGACGGGACAGTCTTTCTGCATTTT. Translation gives CASSLDGTVFLHF. Using reference TRBV19 and TRBJ1-5 for the parts outside the CDR3, the full variable domain is DGGITQSPKYLFRKEGQNVTLSCEQNLNHDAMYWYRQDPGQGLRLIYYSQIVNDFQKGDIAEGYSVSREKKESFPLTVTSAQKNPTAFYLCASSLDGTVFLHFGDGTRLSIL.

This clonotype is a singleton in its sample. The chain couples TRBV28 to TRBJ2-5; 9 bases fit TRBD2. Germline V gene lookup returns CDR1 MDHEN and CDR2 SYDVKM. The junction had 8 bases not matched to a gene; V was cut back by 6 bases and J by 0 bases. This CDR3 is built from 16 residues. This CDR3 is CASRGRAGGYQETQYF. CDR3 sequence (DNA): TGTGCCAGCAGGGGTCGTGCGGGAGGGTACCAAGAGACCCAGTACTTC.

The chain links TRBV4-1 to TRBJ1-5, with D perhaps matching TRBD1 (5 bases). CDR3 length equals 19 residues. The germline gives CDR1 MGHRA, CDR2 YSYEKL. The V end lost 1 base, the J end lost 3 bases, and 22 bases lay between the germline ends. The CDR3 loop is CASSQGFSRGSNNNQPQHF. Here the CDR3 DNA reads TGCGCCAGCAGCCAAGGTTTTTCGCGGGGGAGTAATAACAATCAGCCCCAGCATTTT.

There are a few counts of this clonotype. This chain connects TRBV7-9 to TRBJ2-7, with 8 positions matching TRBD1. Looked up from germline, CDR1 is SEHNR and CDR2 is FQNEAQ (reference sequence). This CDR3 spans 15 amino acids. The trim removed 4 bases at V and 0 bases at J, leaving 5 bases unmatched. DNA for the CDR3: TGTGCCAGCAGCTGGACAGGGTCTGACTCCTACGAGCAGTACTTC. It translates to CASSWTGSDSYEQYF.

This clonotype was recorded a few times. This chain uses TRBV7-3 with TRBJ2-3; 12 bases agree with TRBD2. V lost 0 bases, J lost 8 bases, and 6 bases stayed unmatched. Per the germline V gene, CDR1 is SGHTA and CDR2 is FQGTGA. CDR3 length: 16 amino acids. The CDR3 loop reads CASSLTLAGGPGTQYF. The CDR3 DNA reads as TGTGCCAGCAGCTTAACCCTAGCGGGAGGGCCAGGTACGCAGTATTTT.

The rearrangement joins TRBV7-9 to TRBJ1-1, with 9 bases fitting TRBD1. Per germline, CDR1 SEHNR and CDR2 FQNEAQ (reference sequence). This CDR3 has 15 amino acids. V was pared by 5 bases and J by 6 bases, with 10 bases of the junction left unmatched. CDR3 loop: CASSARDRVDSEAFF. CDR3 DNA sequence: TGTGCCAGCAGCGCCCGGGACAGGGTCGACTCTGAAGCTTTCTTT.

This sequence joins TRBV27 and TRBJ2-4; D is unresolved. Germline V CDR1 and CDR2: MNHEY, SMNVEV (reference sequence). Between the trimmed V and J ends, which lost 6 bases and 0 bases, there was a span of 12 bases. The CDR3 sequence is 15 residues long. The CDR3 nucleotides read TGTGCCAGCAGATCTAGATCCCTAGCCAAAAACATTCAGTACTTC. Protein product: CASRSRSLAKNIQYF.

This clonotype has just a few counts. The gene calls are TRBV6-1 and TRBJ2-4; TRBD1 or TRBD2 may be the D gene (6 bases each). Germline V gives CDR1 MNHNS, CDR2 SASEGT. There are 16 residues in the CDR3. With 6 bases removed from V and 0 bases from J, the gap between germline ends came to 15 bases. DNA of the CDR3: TGTGCCAGCAGGCCCGGGGGCTTACTAGCCAAAAACATTCAGTACTTC. Amino acids: CASRPGGLLAKNIQYF.

The chain is built from TRBV7-9 and TRBJ2-5; D perhaps matches TRBD2 (5 bases). V dropped 2 bases and J dropped 6 bases, with 10 bases sitting between them. CDR3 size: 13 residues. Germline CDR1 and CDR2: SEHNR and FQNEAQ (reference sequence). This chain's CDR3 is CASSLSTGKTQYF. DNA for the CDR3: TGTGCCAGCAGCTTAAGTACGGGAAAGACCCAGTACTTC.

The chain combines TRBV28 with TRBJ2-6, with D hard to call. Trimming left V 5 bases short and J 3 bases short, with 11 bases between. The CDR3 runs to 15 residues. CDR1 MDHEN and CDR2 SYDVKM come from the germline V gene. CDR3 bases: TGTGCCAGCAGTCCCTTTGGCGTTGGGGCCAACGTCCTGACTTTC. Protein sequence: CASSPFGVGANVLTF.

This clonotype has just a few counts. The chain combines TRBV10-3 with TRBJ2-2; TRBD1 agrees at 7 bases. This CDR3 is built from 15 residues. V lost 9 bases, J lost 5 bases, and 12 bases stayed unmatched. CDR1 is ENHRY and CDR2 is SYGVKD in the germline V gene. For the CDR3, the DNA is TGTGCCATTAGATCATACAGGGGCGCGACCGGGGAGCTGTTTTTT. As protein: CAIRSYRGATGELFF.

This clonotype turned up a few times. The chain recombines TRBV19 with TRBJ1-5; D may be TRBD1 (5 bases). Germline CDR1 reads LNHDA; CDR2 reads SQIVND (reference sequence). V was trimmed by 3 bases and J by 5 bases, leaving 14 bases between them. The CDR3 is 15 residues long. The DNA for the CDR3 is TGTGCCAGTAGTATGGTTCGCGGCAGGGATCAGCCCCAGCATTTT. It specifies CASSMVRGRDQPQHF.

The chain carries TRBV2 and TRBJ2-7; no reliable D call. CDR1 and CDR2 (germline): SNHLY, FYNNEI. V gave up 2 bases and J gave up 6 bases, with 5 bases separating them. CDR3 size: 11 residues. Written as DNA, the CDR3 is TGTGCCAGCAGTGAAACCGCCGAGCAGTACTTC. This sequence encodes CASSETAEQYF.

This clonotype ranks as medium-sized. The gene calls are TRBV28 and TRBJ1-1; 8 bases are shared with TRBD1. CDR1 MDHEN and CDR2 SYDVKM come from the germline V gene. CDR3 length: 15 amino acids. V was pared by 5 bases and J by 7 bases, with 12 bases of the junction left unmatched. CDR3 residues: CASSAPRQGAFEAFF. As DNA, the CDR3 is TGTGCCAGCAGTGCCCCTAGGCAGGGGGCCTTTGAAGCTTTCTTT.

The table lists this clonotype with a few counts. As DNA, the CDR3 is TGTGCCAGCAGCCTTGGGGGTCGGGAGACCCAGTACTTC. This encodes CASSLGGRETQYF. The rearrangement joins TRBV28 to TRBJ2-5; the D gene could be TRBD1 or TRBD2 (5 bases each). There are 13 residues in the CDR3. Germline V lookup: CDR1 MDHEN, CDR2 SYDVKM. Between the trimmed V and J ends, which lost 6 bases and 5 bases, there was a span of 13 bases.

This clonotype counts as medium-sized. The genes are TRBV20-1 and TRBJ1-5, with D perhaps TRBD1 (6 bases). Germline assignment: CDR1 DFQATT and CDR2 SNEGSKA (reference sequence). Deletions cut 0 bases from V and 5 bases from J, with 14 bases between. The CDR3 spans 15 residues. The CDR3 region is CSARDGAQGYQPQHF. The CDR3 region has the DNA TGCAGTGCTAGAGATGGGGCACAGGGTTATCAGCCCCAGCATTTT.

This clonotype was recorded a few times. The gene calls are TRBV27 and TRBJ1-1; weak D call: TRBD1 (6 bases). Germline CDR1 reads MNHEY; CDR2 reads SMNVEV (reference sequence). Trimming took off 8 bases at V and 2 bases at J, with 15 bases between the two ends. CDR3 size: 14 residues. The CDR3 spells CASAPGGPNTEAFF. CDR3 DNA sequence: TGTGCCAGCGCCCCGGGGGGGCCTAACACTGAAGCTTTCTTT.

This chain joins TRBV28 and TRBJ1-1; 7 nucleotides line up with TRBD1. The length of the CDR3 is 15 residues. V shed 3 bases and J 4 bases; nucleotides not matched to a gene: 8. Germline assignment: CDR1 MDHEN and CDR2 SYDVKM. The chain's CDR3 is CASSLLQGWGTEAFF. The CDR3 nucleotides read TGTGCCAGCAGTTTGTTACAGGGGTGGGGCACTGAAGCTTTCTTT.

The genes are TRBV6-1 and TRBJ2-2; the D gene is possibly TRBD2 (6 bases). The V gene lost 7 bases and the J gene lost 0 bases, with 12 bases spanning the gap. The CDR3 runs 15 residues. Per the germline V gene, CDR1 is MNHNS and CDR2 is SASEGT. The CDR3 DNA reads as TGTGCCAGCATTGGCGGGACCGCGAACACCGGGGAGCTGTTTTTT. This codes for CASIGGTANTGELFF.

The CDR3 DNA is TGTGCCAGCAGCACCTGGACTAGGGGGCCGGATACGCAGTATTTT. Protein: CASSTWTRGPDTQYF. The chain links TRBV7-9 to TRBJ2-3; D possibly matches TRBD1 or TRBD2 (7 bases each). V gave up 5 bases and J gave up 6 bases, with 18 bases separating them. The CDR3 covers 15 residues. Germline CDR1 SEHNR, CDR2 FQNEAQ (reference sequence).

In this sample, this clonotype turned up a few times. This chain uses TRBV19 with TRBJ2-7; TRBD2 aligns across 11 bases. The CDR3 is made up of 17 amino acids. Germline CDR1 reads LNHDA; CDR2 reads SQIVND (reference sequence). V shed 2 bases, J shed 0 bases, and the junction held 6 bases outside the gene matches. CDR3 amino acids: CASSIIPLAGVSYEQYF. The CDR3 DNA follows: TGTGCCAGTAGTATAATCCCACTAGCGGGAGTCTCCTACGAGCAGTACTTC.

The chain couples TRBV10-1 to TRBJ2-3; D call uncertain. Germline V gives CDR1 WNHNN, CDR2 SYGVQD (reference sequence). CDR3 size: 15 residues. V dropped 3 bases and J dropped 2 bases, with 12 bases sitting between them. The CDR3 nucleotides read TGCGCCAGCAGTGAAAGAACGGACCCCACAGATACGCAGTATTTT. This translates into CASSERTDPTDTQYF.

The J gene is TRBJ2-7, the V gene TRBV12-3 or TRBV12-4; TRBD2 might be the D (6 bases). V was pared by 10 bases and J by 0 bases, with 16 bases between. The CDR3 has 14 residues. The CDR3 DNA follows: TGTGCCACTCCATGGCGGCGGGACTCCTACGAGCAGTACTTC. Translation gives CATPWRRDSYEQYF.

The chain recombines TRBV19 with TRBJ2-3; D call uncertain. V was cut by 4 bases and J by 1 base, with 6 bases left in between. The germline V gene encodes CDR1 LNHDA and CDR2 SQIVND (reference sequence). This CDR3 contains 13 residues. CDR3 amino acids: CASSRVGTDTQYF. CDR3 nucleotides: TGTGCCAGTAGTAGGGTAGGCACAGATACGCAGTATTTT.

This clonotype was picked up a small number of times. The chain uses TRBV27 and TRBJ2-3; the D is unclear. The germline V gene encodes CDR1 MNHEY and CDR2 SMNVEV (reference sequence). This CDR3 spans 17 amino acids. The V end was cut by 6 bases, the J end by 0 bases, with 19 bases between. CDR3 protein: CASRGFRNLGSTDTQYF. The CDR3 coding sequence is TGTGCCAGCAGGGGGTTTAGAAATTTGGGTAGCACAGATACGCAGTATTTT.

The chain combines TRBV6-1 with TRBJ1-5, with D tentatively TRBD1 (5 bases). V was cut by 3 bases and J by 4 bases, with 13 bases left in between. This CDR3 region has 15 residues. CDR1 and CDR2 from the germline V gene are MNHNS and SASEGT. CDR3 sequence: CASSEGPGPNQPQHF. The CDR3 bases are TGTGCCAGCAGTGAGGGACCAGGACCTAATCAGCCCCAGCATTTT.

The chain combines TRBV28 with TRBJ1-2; TRBD1 might be the D (6 bases). Germline V CDR1 and CDR2: MDHEN, SYDVKM. The CDR3 is 14 residues long. The V end lost 6 bases, the J end lost 4 bases, and 15 bases lay between the germline ends. The CDR3 sequence: CASRPNRARYGYTF. The CDR3 region has the DNA TGTGCCAGCAGGCCAAACAGGGCTCGCTATGGCTACACCTTC.

In its sample, this clonotype was seen a few times. The CDR3 DNA is TGTGCCAGCAGTTTAGGAGGGTACAATGAGCAGTTCTTC. Protein sequence: CASSLGGYNEQFF. J is TRBJ2-1 and V is TRBV27; D is possibly TRBD2 (6 bases). The CDR3 is 13 amino acids. The germline gives CDR1 MNHEY, CDR2 SMNVEV (reference sequence). V dropped 2 bases and J dropped 4 bases, with 6 bases sitting between them.